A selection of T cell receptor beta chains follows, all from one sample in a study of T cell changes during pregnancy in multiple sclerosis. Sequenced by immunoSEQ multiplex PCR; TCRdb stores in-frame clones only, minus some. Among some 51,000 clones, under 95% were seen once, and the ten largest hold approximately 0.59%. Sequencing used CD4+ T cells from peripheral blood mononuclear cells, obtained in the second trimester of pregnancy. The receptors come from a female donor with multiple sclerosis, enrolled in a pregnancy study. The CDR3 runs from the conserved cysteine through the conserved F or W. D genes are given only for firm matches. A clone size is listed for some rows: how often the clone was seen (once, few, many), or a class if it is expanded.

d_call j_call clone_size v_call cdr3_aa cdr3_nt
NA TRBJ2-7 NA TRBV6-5 CASSQAGPPYEQYF TGTGCCAGCAGTCAGGCGGGCCCACCCTACGAGCAGTACTTC
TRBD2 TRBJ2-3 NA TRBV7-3 CASSPGTSIDTQYF TGTGCCAGCAGCCCGGGGACTAGCATAGATACGCAGTATTTT
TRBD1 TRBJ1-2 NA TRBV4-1 CASSGIQGDYGYTF TGCGCCAGCAGCGGAATACAGGGGGACTATGGCTACACCTTC
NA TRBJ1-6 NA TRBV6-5 CASSYSRESPLHF TGTGCCAGCAGTTACTCAAGAGAATCACCCCTCCACTTT
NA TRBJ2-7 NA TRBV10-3 CAISERTDLYEQYF TGTGCCATCAGTGAACGGACAGACCTGTACGAGCAGTACTTC
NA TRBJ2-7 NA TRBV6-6 CASTEDNSPPYEQYF TGTGCCAGCACCGAAGACAACTCCCCACCCTACGAGCAGTACTTC
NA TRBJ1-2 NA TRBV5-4 CASSLDSGMPSRYTF TGTGCCAGCAGCTTGGATTCAGGGATGCCGTCTCGCTACACCTTC
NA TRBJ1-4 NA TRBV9 CASSVGRGWSEKLFF TGTGCCAGCAGCGTAGGGAGGGGTTGGTCTGAAAAACTGTTTTTT
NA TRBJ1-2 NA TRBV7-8 CASNTQGQKYGYTF TGTGCCAGCAACACACAGGGACAAAAGTATGGCTACACCTTC
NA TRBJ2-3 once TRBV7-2 CASSLVLRTDTQYF TGTGCCAGCAGCTTAGTCCTTCGCACAGATACGCAGTATTTT
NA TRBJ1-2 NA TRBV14 CASSQDPGRGAGTGNYGYTF TGTGCCAGCAGCCAAGACCCCGGCCGGGGGGCAGGCACCGGTAACTATGGCTACACCTTC
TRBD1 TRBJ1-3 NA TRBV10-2 CASRGDRGKNTIYF TGCGCCAGCAGGGGGGACAGGGGCAAAAACACCATATATTTT
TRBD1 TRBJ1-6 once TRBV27 CASSFRGQSPLHF TGTGCCAGCAGTTTCAGGGGGCAGTCACCCCTCCACTTT
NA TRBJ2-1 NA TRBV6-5 CASSYSAGQNDEQFF TGTGCCAGCAGTTACTCGGCGGGTCAAAACGATGAGCAGTTCTTC
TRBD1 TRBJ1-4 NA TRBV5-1 CASSPGQAGEKLFF TGCGCCAGCAGCCCGGGACAGGCGGGTGAAAAACTGTTTTTT
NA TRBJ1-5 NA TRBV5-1 CARGELRNQPQHF TGCGCCAGAGGAGAGCTACGCAATCAGCCCCAGCATTTT
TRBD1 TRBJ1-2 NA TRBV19 CASRTGPDYGYTF TGTGCCAGTAGGACAGGGCCAGACTATGGCTACACCTTC
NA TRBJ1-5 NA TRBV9 CASNAGHRRCNQPQHF TGTGCCAGCAACGCCGGACACCGCCGTTGCAATCAGCCCCAGCATTTT
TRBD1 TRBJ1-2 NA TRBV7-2 CASSSRTGVDYGYTF TGTGCCAGCAGCTCCCGGACAGGGGTGGACTATGGCTACACCTTC
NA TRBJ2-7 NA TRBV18 CASSPATGIYEQYF TGTGCCAGCTCGCCGGCGACAGGAATCTACGAGCAGTACTTC
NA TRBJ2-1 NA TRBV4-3 CASSQDSGDNEQFF TGCGCCAGCAGCCAAGATTCGGGGGACAATGAGCAGTTCTTC
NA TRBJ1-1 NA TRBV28 CASSFVGSTEAFF TGTGCCAGCAGTTTCGTGGGCAGCACTGAAGCTTTCTTT
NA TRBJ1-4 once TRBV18 CASSPPLGGEKLFF TGTGCCAGCTCACCACCGTTAGGGGGTGAAAAACTGTTTTTT
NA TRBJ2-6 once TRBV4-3 CASSQGSGALVANVLTF TGCGCCAGCAGCCAAGGGTCCGGTGCCCTTGTGGCCAACGTCCTGACTTTC
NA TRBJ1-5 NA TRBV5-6 CASSEGGGGRPQHF TGTGCCAGCAGCGAAGGCGGGGGTGGGAGGCCCCAGCATTTT
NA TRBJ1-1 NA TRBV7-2 CASSLYWNTEAFF TGTGCCAGCAGCCTCTACTGGAACACTGAAGCTTTCTTT
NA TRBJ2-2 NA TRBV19 CASSKSRANTGELFF TGTGCCAGTAGTAAGTCCAGGGCGAACACCGGGGAGCTGTTTTTT
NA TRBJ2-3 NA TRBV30 CAWSVRRAADTQYF TGTGCCTGGAGTGTACGGAGAGCGGCAGATACGCAGTATTTT
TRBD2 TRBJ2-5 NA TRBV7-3 CASSLGTSGETQYF TGTGCCAGCAGCCTCGGGACTAGCGGTGAGACCCAGTACTTC
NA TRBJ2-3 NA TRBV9 CASSVVPGKGTDTQYF TGTGCCAGCAGCGTAGTTCCAGGGAAAGGCACAGATACGCAGTATTTT